The rows below give T cell receptor beta chains drawn from one sample of a study of T cell changes during pregnancy in multiple sclerosis. The table came from immunoSEQ multiplex PCR; TCRdb's copy has only in-frame clones and leaves some out. The sample holds some 100,000 clones, 94% seen once. Sequencing was performed on peripheral blood, taken before pregnancy. Source of these receptors: a female donor with multiple sclerosis, enrolled in a pregnancy study. The CDR3 runs from the conserved cysteine through the conserved F or W. Fields, in order: J gene, V gene, D gene, clone size, CDR3 protein, CDR3 DNA. D genes are given only for firm matches. Rows may omit the clone size; those that give it use once, few, many or a size class.

j_call: TRBJ1-1
v_call: TRBV2
d_call: NA
clone_size: NA
cdr3_aa: CAQVGENTEAFF
cdr3_nt: TGTGCCCAGGTAGGGGAAAACACTGAAGCTTTCTTT

j_call: TRBJ1-2
v_call: TRBV5-6
d_call: NA
clone_size: NA
cdr3_aa: CASRGGTHYGYTF
cdr3_nt: TGTGCCAGCAGGGGGGGGACCCACTATGGCTACACCTTC

j_call: TRBJ1-2
v_call: TRBV9
d_call: NA
clone_size: NA
cdr3_aa: CASSVGSYGYTF
cdr3_nt: TGTGCCAGCAGCGTAGGTTCTTATGGCTACACCTTC

j_call: TRBJ1-5
v_call: TRBV6-1
d_call: NA
clone_size: NA
cdr3_aa: CASTVQGGQPQHF
cdr3_nt: TGTGCCAGCACGGTCCAGGGTGGACAGCCCCAGCATTTT

j_call: TRBJ2-1
v_call: TRBV29-1
d_call: TRBD1
clone_size: many
cdr3_aa: CSVHRGSTYNEQFF
cdr3_nt: TGCAGCGTTCACAGGGGAAGTACTTACAATGAGCAGTTCTTC

j_call: TRBJ2-3
v_call: TRBV9
d_call: TRBD2
clone_size: NA
cdr3_aa: CASSVEVGGPSGDTQYF
cdr3_nt: TGTGCCAGCAGCGTAGAGGTGGGAGGGCCCTCAGGGGATACGCAGTATTTT

j_call: TRBJ1-4
v_call: TRBV2
d_call: TRBD1
clone_size: NA
cdr3_aa: CASSERRQGRDEKLFF
cdr3_nt: TGTGCCAGCAGTGAGAGAAGACAGGGCCGGGATGAAAAACTGTTTTTT

j_call: TRBJ2-1
v_call: TRBV5-4
d_call: NA
clone_size: NA
cdr3_aa: CASSLKGTHNEQFF
cdr3_nt: TGTGCCAGCAGCTTGAAGGGGACTCACAATGAGCAGTTCTTC

j_call: TRBJ1-1
v_call: TRBV6-6
d_call: NA
clone_size: NA
cdr3_aa: CASRTGTPYTEAFF
cdr3_nt: TGTGCCAGCAGGACCGGGACACCCTACACTGAAGCTTTCTTT

j_call: TRBJ2-1
v_call: TRBV27
d_call: TRBD2
clone_size: NA
cdr3_aa: CASRGTSGSIYEQFF
cdr3_nt: TGTGCCAGCAGGGGGACTAGCGGGAGTATCTATGAGCAGTTCTTC

j_call: TRBJ2-6
v_call: TRBV4-3
d_call: NA
clone_size: once
cdr3_aa: CASSTQTGPGANVLTF
cdr3_nt: TGCGCCAGCAGCACCCAGACGGGTCCTGGGGCCAACGTCCTGACTTTC

j_call: TRBJ1-1
v_call: TRBV6-5
d_call: NA
clone_size: NA
cdr3_aa: CASTLGMNTEAFF
cdr3_nt: TGTGCCAGCACCCTGGGCATGAACACTGAAGCTTTCTTT

j_call: TRBJ1-1
v_call: TRBV5-5
d_call: TRBD1
clone_size: NA
cdr3_aa: CASSKGWDRGRNTEAFF
cdr3_nt: TGTGCCAGCAGCAAAGGATGGGACAGGGGTCGGAACACTGAAGCTTTCTTT

j_call: TRBJ2-3
v_call: TRBV29-1
d_call: TRBD2
clone_size: NA
cdr3_aa: CSVDWPSGRTDTQYF
cdr3_nt: TGCAGCGTTGATTGGCCTAGCGGACGCACAGATACGCAGTATTTT

j_call: TRBJ1-1
v_call: TRBV2
d_call: TRBD1
clone_size: NA
cdr3_aa: CASSVPGQGELLNTEAFF
cdr3_nt: TGTGCCAGCAGTGTCCCGGGACAGGGCGAATTACTGAACACTGAAGCTTTCTTT

j_call: TRBJ2-7
v_call: TRBV13
d_call: NA
clone_size: NA
cdr3_aa: CASSAPGLDEQYF
cdr3_nt: TGTGCCAGCAGCGCACCGGGACTTGATGAGCAGTACTTC

j_call: TRBJ1-2
v_call: TRBV7-9
d_call: NA
clone_size: NA
cdr3_aa: CASSLPTGTYGYTF
cdr3_nt: TGTGCCAGCAGCTTACCGACAGGAACTTATGGCTACACCTTC